The source of this T cell receptor beta chain is a study of TIL therapy for anti-PD-1-resistant metastatic lung cancer. Between the trimmed V and J ends, which lost 7 bases and 3 bases, there was a span of 9 bases. The V gene's germline CDR1 is LNHDA and CDR2 SQIVND (reference sequence). The CDR3 spans 13 residues. The libraries were made with immunoSEQ v3. This table comes from immunoSEQ multiplex PCR, and its TCRdb copy is limited to in-frame clones, with some not included. The table has 20,000 to 30,000 clones, 63% seen once; the top ten hold around 15%. The sample's time point: pre-treatment sample, taken before nivolumab and TIL therapy. Most excised metastases sampled were pleural nodules or supraclavicular lymph nodes. Adults with stage 4 NSCLC were enrolled in a phase I trial.

Sequencing used tumor tissue, obtained at baseline. This chain joins TRBV19 and TRBJ2-2, with D possibly TRBD1 on 6 matching bases. The source of this sequence is a woman aged 30 to 85 with non-small cell lung cancer. As DNA, the CDR3 is TGTGCCAGTATGAACAGGGACACCGGGGAGCTGTTTTTT. Its protein is CASMNRDTGELFF. Together with reference TRBV19 and TRBJ2-2, the CDR3 gives the full variable domain: DGGITQSPKYLFRKEGQNVTLSCEQNLNHDAMYWYRQDPGQGLRLIYYSQIVNDFQKGDIAEGYSVSREKKESFPLTVTSAQKNPTAFYLCASMNRDTGELFFGEGSRLTVL.